This T cell receptor (beta chain) was obtained from a study of T cells in Graves' hyperthyroidism and ophthalmopathy. Using RNA transcripts as the source, TCR beta CDR3 regions were amplified. Initially, a first-round RT-PCR of the TCR CDR3 employed the HTBI primer set. TCRdb used MiXCR to reprocess the multiplex PCR reads, holding one entry per CDR3 protein. Found here are under 200,000 distinct CDR3 sequences, just under 9.5% of them singletons; the top ten hold 22%. CDR3 length: 12 amino acids. Germline values: CDR1 SGHAT, CDR2 FQNNGV. V shed 6 bases, J shed 4 bases, and the junction held 2 bases outside the gene matches. This clonotype was seen many times.

This TCR was recovered from a woman aged 18-29 years with Graves' hyperthyroidism that later progressed to Graves' ophthalmopathy. This sequence joins TRBV11-2 and TRBJ1-1; 7 nucleotides match TRBD1. The sample taken for sequencing was blood. CDR3: CASSPGGTEAFF. The DNA for the CDR3 is TGTGCCAGCAGTCCAGGGGGCACTGAAGCTTTCTTT.